The sequence of this TCR beta chain was determined in a study of vaccination and CD4 T cells after COVID-19. Study background: Cells were stimulated with overlapping spike peptides from SARS-CoV-2, HCoV-NL63, HCoV-OC43 and HCoV-229E.

The length of the CDR3 is 15 residues. Germline CDR1 reads LGHNA; CDR2 reads YNFKEQ. Treatment of the sample: approximately nine-day PBMC culture with coronavirus spike peptide pools or control peptides (ViraFEST assay). Before Alpha, Beta and Delta appeared in the US, convalescents tested positive (March–late 2020). Cultured CD4+ T cell DNA was sequenced using the Oncomine TCR Beta short-read assay. MiXCR, run by TCRdb on the PCR reads, gives a single entry per CDR3 protein. The table shows some 8,900 distinct CDR3 sequences, with roughly three fifths occurring only once. As for this clonotype: Antigen specificity is unknown. Its ends do not fully match the called genes, so a read error is possible.

Specimen: CD4+ T cells from blood, cultured in vitro. The rearrangement links TRBV4-2 to TRBJ2-7; the match to TRBD2 covers 7 bases. This sequence was found in a human donor who had recovered from COVID-19. The chain's CDR3 is CASSPSGGSSHEQYF. CDR3 DNA: TGTGCCAGCAGCCCCAGTGGCGGGAGCTCCCACGAGCAGTACTTC.